The TCR beta chain described here comes from a study of shared clonotypes between healthy human individuals. Germline V lookup: CDR1 SGDLS, CDR2 YYNGEE. CDR3 length: 12 amino acids. V dropped 8 bases and J dropped 4 bases, with 10 bases sitting between them. Clones were read by immunoSEQ multiplex PCR, and TCRdb kept only the in-frame ones, dropping some. The sample has about 2 million clones, approximately 95% seen once. Cells designated naive CD8 were CD45RO-negative and were positively selected for CCR7, with terminally differentiated effector memory CD45RA+ cells excluded. V usage is TRBV9 and J usage is TRBJ2-4; D uncertain. The sample comprised naive CD8+ T cells sorted from blood. The clonotype comes from a man in his late teens or twenties in good health. The CDR3 sequence: CASSGPKNIQYF. The DNA for the CDR3 is TGTGCCAGTTCAGGTCCAAAAAACATTCAGTACTTC.